The rows below give T cell receptor beta chains drawn from one sample of a study of response to subunit inactivated influenza vaccine. From the RT-PCR reads, TCRdb called clonotypes with MiXCR, one entry per CDR3 protein. The sample holds 600,000 to 850,000 distinct CDR3 sequences, roughly 15% seen once. The source was PBMCs from blood, collected approximately 15 days before vaccination. The receptors derive from a man between 45 and 60 years old who received an inactivated influenza vaccine. Each CDR3 is given with its conserved first and last residue. The D gene is left open where the match is weak. Expanded clones get a size class; other rows say once, few or many, or leave the size out.

.	.	TRBV6-5	TRBJ1-2	CASSYDRARSYGYTF	TGTGCCAGCAGTTACGACCGTGCTAGGAGCTATGGCTACACCTTC
TRBD1	few	TRBV28	TRBJ2-3	CASSSYNFLGQGAPASTDTQYF	TGTGCCAGCAGTTCCTATAATTTCCTAGGACAGGGGGCACCAGCAAGCACAGATACGCAGTATTTT
TRBD1	.	TRBV20-1	TRBJ1-4	CSATLRQGLNEKLFF	TGCAGTGCTACCCTGAGACAGGGACTAAATGAAAAACTGTTTTTT
TRBD2	few	TRBV7-2	TRBJ2-2	CASSSSGLAGRTGELFF	TGTGCCAGCAGCTCCTCCGGACTAGCGGGAAGAACCGGGGAGCTGTTTTTT
TRBD2	few	TRBV11-2	TRBJ2-7	CASSPGTSGIRSHEQYF	TGTGCCAGCAGCCCGGGGACTAGCGGGATTAGAAGCCACGAGCAGTACTTC
.	few	TRBV5-1	TRBJ2-1	CASSLFPGEDYNEQFF	TGCGCCAGCAGCTTGTTCCCAGGGGAGGATTACAATGAGCAGTTCTTC
.	.	TRBV7-2	TRBJ2-2	CASSLTGKHTGELFF	TGTGCCAGCAGCCTGACGGGGAAGCACACCGGGGAGCTGTTTTTT
.	few	TRBV7-9	TRBJ2-7	CASTTYIGRGLYEQYF	TGTGCCAGCACCACGTACATTGGACGAGGATTGTACGAGCAGTACTTC
.	few	TRBV20-1	TRBJ1-1	CSARDGGRQGGLNTEAFF	TGCAGTGCTAGAGATGGAGGGCGGCAGGGAGGCTTGAACACTGAAGCTTTCTTT
.	few	TRBV18	TRBJ2-3	CASSIRATAGNTQYF	TGTGCCAGCTCAATCCGGGCCACTGCGGGGAATACGCAGTATTTT
.	few	TRBV12-3/TRBV12-4	TRBJ1-5	CASSLWQRGNQPQHF	TGTGCCAGCAGTTTATGGCAAAGGGGCAATCAGCCCCAGCATTTT
.	.	TRBV29-1	TRBJ2-5	CSVEGRLMGTQYF	TGCAGCGTTGAAGGCAGGTTGATGGGGACCCAGTACTTC